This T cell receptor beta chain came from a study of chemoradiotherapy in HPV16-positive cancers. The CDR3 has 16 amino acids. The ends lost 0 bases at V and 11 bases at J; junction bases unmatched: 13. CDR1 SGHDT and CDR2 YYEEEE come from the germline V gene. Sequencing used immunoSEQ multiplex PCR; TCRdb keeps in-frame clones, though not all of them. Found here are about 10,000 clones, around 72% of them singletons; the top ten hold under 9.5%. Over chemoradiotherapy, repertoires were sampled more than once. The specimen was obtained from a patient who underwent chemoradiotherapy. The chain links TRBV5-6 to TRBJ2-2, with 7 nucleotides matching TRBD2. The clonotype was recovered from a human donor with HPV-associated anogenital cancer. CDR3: CASSLDYGGGMAELFF. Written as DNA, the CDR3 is TGTGCCAGCAGCTTGGATTATGGCGGGGGAATGGCAGAGCTGTTTTTT.